The sequence of this T cell receptor (beta chain) was determined in a study of T cells in Graves' hyperthyroidism and ophthalmopathy. Trimming left V 6 bases short and J 1 base short, with 9 bases between. The CDR3 consists of 13 residues. Germline V lookup: CDR1 LNHNV, CDR2 YYDKDF (reference sequence). The CDR3 regions of TCR beta were amplified from RNA transcripts. TCR CDR3 underwent first-round RT-PCR with the HTBI primer set. From the multiplex PCR reads, TCRdb called clonotypes with MiXCR, one entry per CDR3 protein. Of a few hundred thousand distinct CDR3 sequences listed, roughly 14% are singletons. Exclusion criteria comprised uncontrolled infection, other autoimmune disease, pregnancy or lactation.

This chain joins TRBV15 and TRBJ1-1; D is possibly TRBD1 (5 bases). This sequence originates from a woman in her 30s with Graves' hyperthyroidism. Sequenced input: blood. CDR3 loop: CATRDGANTEAFF. CDR3 bases: TGTGCCACCAGAGACGGGGCGAACACTGAAGCTTTCTTT.